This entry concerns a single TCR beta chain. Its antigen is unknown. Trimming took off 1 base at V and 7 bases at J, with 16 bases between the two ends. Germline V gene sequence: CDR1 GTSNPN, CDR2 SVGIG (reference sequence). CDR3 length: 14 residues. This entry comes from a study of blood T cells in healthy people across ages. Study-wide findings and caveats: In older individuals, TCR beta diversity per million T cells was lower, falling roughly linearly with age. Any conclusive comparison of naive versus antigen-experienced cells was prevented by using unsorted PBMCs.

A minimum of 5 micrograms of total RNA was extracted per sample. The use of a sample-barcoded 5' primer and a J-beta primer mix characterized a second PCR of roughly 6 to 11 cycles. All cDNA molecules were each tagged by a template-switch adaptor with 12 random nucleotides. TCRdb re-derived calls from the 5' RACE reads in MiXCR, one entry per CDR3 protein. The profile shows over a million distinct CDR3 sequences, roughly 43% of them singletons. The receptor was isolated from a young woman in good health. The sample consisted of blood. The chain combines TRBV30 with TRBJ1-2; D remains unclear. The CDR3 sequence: CAWSAPSWAVGYTF. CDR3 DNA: TGTGCCTGGAGTGCCCCAAGCTGGGCGGTTGGCTACACCTTC.